This T cell receptor beta chain was profiled in a study of T cell repertoires in cytomegalovirus infection. General observations from the study: HLA-C-restricted CMV clonotypes gave the most frequent clonotype in two of eight donors.

TCRdb used MiXCR to reprocess the reads, holding one entry per CDR3 protein. The sample records 150,000 to 200,000 distinct CDR3 sequences, 28% being singletons. CDR1 and CDR2 from the germline V gene are SGHAT and FQNNGV. V was shortened by 4 bases and J by 1 base, with 17 bases between the two germline ends. The CDR3 totals 16 residues. In its sample, this clonotype was seen a few times. Its antigen remains unidentified. The sequenced sample consisted of PBMCs. The sequence came from a human donor in good health (CMV status not recorded). Some clones in this sample may be carry-over from other donors' samples. The rearrangement joins TRBV11-2 to TRBJ2-7; D possibly uses TRBD1 or TRBD2 (6 bases each). For the CDR3, the DNA is TGTGCCAGCAGCTCACCCAAATGGGGGGCTTCCTACGAGCAGTACTTC. The encoded protein is CASSSPKWGASYEQYF.